Listed here are 16 T cell receptor beta chains from one sample, sequenced in a study of breast tumors, draining lymph nodes, adjacent tissues. TCRdb reanalysed the multiplex PCR reads using MiXCR and keeps one entry per CDR3 protein. The table records some 14,000 distinct CDR3 sequences, roughly 62% of them present only once. Sequencing used tumor-adjacent breast tissue. All receptors derive from a female donor with breast cancer. Some clones in this sample may be carry-over from other donors' samples.

This chain uses TRBV5-6 with TRBJ2-7; D possibly matches TRBD1 or TRBD2 (5 bases each). The CDR3 runs 16 residues. V was pared by 4 bases and J by 5 bases, with 22 bases between. The germline V gene encodes CDR1 SGHDT and CDR2 YYEEEE. The CDR3 nucleotides read TGTGCCAGCAGCCCCGAACCCGGGACCTTGGCCCACGAGCAGTACTTC. Encoded protein: CASSPEPGTLAHEQYF.

By sample share, this clonotype is medium-sized (0.01 to 0.1%). V gene TRBV11-2 combines with J gene TRBJ2-7, with D uncertain. V was clipped by 1 base and J by 5 bases, with 9 bases between them. This CDR3 has 13 amino acids. CDR1 and CDR2 (germline): SGHAT, FQNNGV. The chain's CDR3 is CASSLGPNHEQYF. Written as DNA, the CDR3 is TGTGCCAGCAGCTTAGGTCCAAACCACGAGCAGTACTTC.

The rearrangement uses TRBV6-5 and TRBJ2-7; a weak D match, TRBD1 (6 bases). The V and J ends lost 2 bases and 5 bases respectively, with 13 bases between them. CDR3 length: 14 amino acids. Germline CDR1 reads MNHEY; CDR2 reads SVGAGI. CDR3 sequence: CASSYDPGDNEQYF. In nucleotides, the CDR3 is TGTGCCAGCAGTTACGATCCAGGGGATAACGAGCAGTACTTC.

The chain joins TRBV7-8 to TRBJ2-7; tentatively, D is TRBD2 (5 bases). Trimming removed 6 bases from V and 2 bases from J, with 11 bases in between. Germline values: CDR1 SGHVS, CDR2 FQNEAQ. This CDR3 spans 13 amino acids. The CDR3 bases are TGTGCCAGCAGGTTGCGGGCTACCTACGAGCAGTACTTC. Translating it yields CASRLRATYEQYF.

The rearrangement links TRBV6-1 to TRBJ2-1, with D tentatively TRBD1 (7 bases). Germline CDR1 is MNHNS and CDR2 is SASEGT. This CDR3 has 15 amino acids. V lost 0 bases to trimming and J lost 4 bases, with 10 bases between them. CDR3 in DNA: TGTGCCAGCAGTGAAGCGCAGGGGGGATACAATGAGCAGTTCTTC. Its protein is CASSEAQGGYNEQFF.

This clonotype was picked up a small number of times. The chain has TRBV24-1 and TRBJ2-7, with 8 bases fitting TRBD1. This CDR3 is 14 amino acids long. CDR1 is KGHDR and CDR2 is SFDVKD in the germline V gene. The ends lost 1 base at V and 5 bases at J; junction bases unmatched: 3. Here the CDR3 DNA reads TGTGCCACCAGTGATTTCGGGACAGGTAACGAGCAGTACTTC. Protein sequence: CATSDFGTGNEQYF.

This clonotype appeared many times. The chain couples TRBV6-5 to TRBJ2-2, with 8 bases identical to TRBD1. V trimming: 6 bases; J trimming: 2 bases; junction bases outside the gene matches: 8. From germline, CDR1 is MNHEY and CDR2 SVGAGI. The CDR3 runs to 16 residues. The CDR3: CASRRTGLGNTGELFF. The CDR3 region has the DNA TGTGCCAGCAGGCGGACAGGGTTAGGCAACACCGGGGAGCTGTTTTTT.

Of note for this clonotype: An end of the junction differs from the germline gene, which may be a read error. J is TRBJ2-7 and V is TRBV7-9; TRBD2 aligns across 7 bases. Germline loops: CDR1 SEHNR, CDR2 FQNEAQ (reference sequence). The CDR3 sequence is 16 residues long. The CDR3 nucleotides read TGTGCCAGCAGTTTAGACGCGGGAGCCAGCTCCTACGAGCAGTACTTC. This sequence encodes CASSLDAGASSYEQYF.

In its sample, this clonotype was seen many times. The gene calls are TRBV20-1 and TRBJ1-5, with a possible D match to TRBD1 (5 bases). Trimming pared 5 bases from V and 0 bases from J, leaving 20 bases between. The CDR3 length is 17 residues. CDR1 is DFQATT and CDR2 is SNEGSKA in the germline V gene (reference sequence). The CDR3 sequence: CSAGNEGPPYSNQPQHF. In DNA form, the CDR3 reads TGCAGTGCTGGGAATGAGGGACCACCGTATAGCAATCAGCCCCAGCATTTT.

The chain recombines TRBV20-1 with TRBJ1-3, with 8 positions matching TRBD1. Germline CDR1 DFQATT, CDR2 SNEGSKA (reference sequence). J lost 3 bases, V lost 6 bases, and 7 bases had no gene match. CDR3 size: 14 residues. The CDR3 spells CSAAYTGGGNTIYF. The DNA for the CDR3 is TGCAGTGCGGCCTATACAGGGGGTGGAAACACCATATATTTT.

J is TRBJ2-7 and V is TRBV13; 9 bases align to TRBD2. The germline V gene has CDR1 PRHDT and CDR2 FYEKMQ (reference sequence). The CDR3 has 16 amino acids. Losses at the gene ends were 3 bases for V and 2 bases for J; bases not matched to a gene: 8. CDR3 sequence: CASSFSFQREAYEQYF. CDR3 bases: TGTGCCAGCAGCTTTTCTTTCCAGCGGGAGGCCTACGAGCAGTACTTC.

This sequence joins TRBV2 and TRBJ1-3, with D tentatively TRBD1 (6 bases). There are 15 residues in the CDR3. The V end lost 4 bases, the J end lost 4 bases, and 14 bases lay between the germline ends. The V gene's germline CDR1 is SNHLY and CDR2 FYNNEI. The CDR3: CASSVTGWRGNTIYF. The DNA for the CDR3 is TGTGCCAGCAGTGTAACAGGGTGGCGAGGAAACACCATATATTTT.

The chain combines TRBV7-9 with TRBJ2-7; 12 positions match TRBD1. The junction had 4 bases not matched to a gene; V was cut back by 3 bases and J by 4 bases. Germline-derived CDR1 and CDR2 are SEHNR and FQNEAQ (reference sequence). The CDR3 has 15 amino acids. CDR3 loop: CASSLGQGATYEQYF. The CDR3 DNA reads TGTGCCAGCAGCTTGGGACAGGGGGCAACATACGAGCAGTACTTC.

This sequence joins TRBV5-1 and TRBJ2-3, with D perhaps TRBD2 (6 bases). This CDR3 is built from 17 residues. The germline gives CDR1 SGHRS, CDR2 YFSETQ. V was pared by 6 bases and J by 1 base, with 21 bases between. In nucleotides, the CDR3 is TGCGCCAGCAAGTCATCTACCAGCGGCGGGGGCACAGATACGCAGTATTTT. It specifies CASKSSTSGGGTDTQYF.

At least ten counts were recorded for this clonotype. The gene calls are TRBV11-2 and TRBJ2-7; 12 positions match TRBD2. The CDR3 length is 15 residues. V trimming: 1 base; J trimming: 3 bases; junction bases outside the gene matches: 1. Germline CDR1 SGHAT, CDR2 FQNNGV. CDR3 in amino acids: CASSLGTSGVYEQYF. DNA for the CDR3: TGTGCCAGCAGCTTAGGGACTAGCGGGGTCTACGAGCAGTACTTC. Using reference TRBV11-2 and TRBJ2-7 for the parts outside the CDR3, the full variable domain is EAGVAQSPRYKIIEKRQSVAFWCNPISGHATLYWYQQILGQGPKLLIQFQNNGVVDDSQLPKDRFSAERLKGVDSTLKIQPAKLEDSAVYLCASSLGTSGVYEQYFGPGTRLTVT.

This chain joins TRBV5-8 and TRBJ2-3; D gene uncertain. The germline V gene has CDR1 SGHTS and CDR2 YDEGEE. The CDR3 is made up of 12 amino acids. The V end was cut by 1 base, the J end by 5 bases, with 5 bases between. Here the CDR3 reads CASSLYGDTQYF. CDR3 in DNA: TGTGCCAGCAGCTTGTATGGAGATACGCAGTATTTT.